These 14 T cell receptor beta chains came from one sample sequenced in a study of response to subunit inactivated influenza vaccine. MiXCR, run by TCRdb on the RT-PCR reads, gives a single entry per CDR3 protein. The sample consists of hundreds of thousands of distinct CDR3 sequences, 25% of them appearing once. The starting material was CD4+ T cells sorted from PBMCs, obtained about 5 days after vaccination. The source is a man aged 45-65 years who received an inactivated influenza vaccine.

V usage is TRBV2 and J usage is TRBJ2-1; perhaps D is TRBD1 or TRBD2 (5 bases each). This CDR3 contains 14 residues. Trimming cost V 6 bases and J 9 bases, with 18 bases left between them. The germline V gene encodes CDR1 SNHLY and CDR2 FYNNEI. Here the CDR3 reads CASRPLAAQGEQFF. CDR3 nucleotides: TGTGCCAGCAGGCCCCTAGCAGCGCAGGGTGAGCAGTTCTTC.

This rearrangement joins TRBV19 to TRBJ2-3; 7 nucleotides match TRBD2. In germline, CDR1 is LNHDA, CDR2 SQIVND (reference sequence). The CDR3 has 13 residues. Trimming removed 6 bases from V and 6 bases from J; junction bases left unmatched: 6. The CDR3 nucleotides are TGTGCCAGTAGGACTAGCCGTGGGGATACGCAGTATTTT. This codes for CASRTSRGDTQYF.

The chain combines TRBV2 with TRBJ2-5; TRBD2 matches 13 bases. The germline V gene encodes CDR1 SNHLY and CDR2 FYNNEI. After removal of 6 bases from V and 4 bases from J, the junction contained 11 bases not matched to a gene. The CDR3 runs to 17 residues. CDR3 in amino acids: CASSRWTSGSIGETQYF. CDR3 DNA: TGTGCCAGCAGCCGGTGGACTAGCGGGAGCATTGGAGAGACCCAGTACTTC.

The chain recombines TRBV21-1 with TRBJ2-7; the DNA was not used to check the table's D call, TRBD1. TRBV21-1 is designated a pseudogene. This CDR3 is 16 amino acids long. As DNA, the CDR3 is TGTGCCAGCAGCAAAAACCCCGGGACAGGGGCCTACGAGCAGTACTTC. It yields the protein CASSKNPGTGAYEQYF.

This clonotype was seen only a few times. V and J are TRBV7-8 and TRBJ2-3; TRBD1 is a possible D gene (6 bases). Trimming stripped 0 bases from V and 4 bases from J, with 11 bases between. This CDR3 region has 15 residues. The germline gives CDR1 SGHVS, CDR2 FQNEAQ. The CDR3 bases are TGTGCCAGCAGCTTAGCGGGCAAGGGGGCAGATACGCAGTATTTT. Translated, it gives CASSLAGKGADTQYF. Full variable domain (outside the CDR3, taken from reference TRBV7-8 and TRBJ2-3): GAGVSQSPRYKVAKRGQDVALRCDPISGHVSLFWYQQALGQGPEFLTYFQNEAQLDKSGLPSDRFFAERPEGSVSTLKIQRTQQEDSAVYLCASSLAGKGADTQYFGPGTRLTVL.

The rearrangement uses TRBV21-1 and TRBJ1-4; the DNA was not compared with TRBD1, the D call given in the table. TRBV21-1 is shown as a pseudogene. The CDR3 is 14 amino acids. The CDR3 DNA reads as TGTGCCAGCAGCAAAGCAGCAGGGGCTGAAAAACTGTTTTTT. Encoded protein: CASSKAAGAEKLFF.

This clonotype came up a few times. The V gene is TRBV4-3, the J gene TRBJ2-2; 9 bases are a match to TRBD1. Germline V gene data show CDR1 as LGHNA and CDR2 as YSLEER. CDR3 length: 18 residues. Trimming took 2 bases from V and 5 from J; bases not matched to a gene: 12. CDR3 nucleotides: TGCGCCAGCAGCCAACATTGGGGGCGGACAGGGGAAACCGGGGAGCTGTTTTTT. Its protein is CASSQHWGRTGETGELFF.

This clonotype occurred a few times. The rearrangement joins TRBV12-3 or TRBV12-4 to TRBJ2-4; 10 nucleotides align to TRBD2. This CDR3 region has 15 residues. The V gene end was trimmed by 7 bases and the J gene end by 6 bases; junction bases not matched to a gene: 9. The CDR3 loop reads CASNQGAGGLNIQYF. CDR3 coding DNA: TGTGCCAGCAACCAAGGAGCGGGGGGGCTAAACATTCAGTACTTC.

This chain links TRBV10-3 with TRBJ1-5, with D perhaps TRBD1 (5 bases). Trimming took off 1 base at V and 2 bases at J, with 6 bases between the two ends. From germline, CDR1 is ENHRY and CDR2 SYGVKD. The CDR3 sequence is 14 residues long. Here the CDR3 DNA reads TGTGCCATCAGTGAGTTGACAGGCAATCAGCCCCAGCATTTT. Its protein product is CAISELTGNQPQHF.

This rearrangement joins TRBV20-1 to TRBJ2-3; TRBD2 matches at 13 bases. The germline V gene has CDR1 DFQATT and CDR2 SNEGSKA (reference sequence). V was pared by 5 bases and J by 4 bases, with 3 bases of the junction left unmatched. This CDR3 region has 14 residues. Written as DNA, the CDR3 is TGCAGTGCTGTGACTAGCGGGGGGCCAGATACGCAGTATTTT. Its translation is CSAVTSGGPDTQYF.

The V gene is TRBV6-2 or TRBV6-3, the J gene TRBJ1-2; no clear D. The CDR3 contains 12 residues. Trimming left V 2 bases short and J 5 bases short, with 6 bases between. From germline, CDR1 is MNHEY and CDR2 SVGEGT. CDR3 region: CASSYGLYGYTF. The DNA for the CDR3 is TGTGCCAGCAGTTACGGACTTTATGGCTACACCTTC.

This clonotype was picked up one time. V and J are TRBV6-1 and TRBJ2-5; 10 positions match TRBD1. V lost 6 bases, J lost 4 bases, and 8 bases stayed unmatched. Germline V gives CDR1 MNHNS, CDR2 SASEGT. The CDR3 is 15 amino acids. The CDR3: CASSPDRGGSETQYF. The CDR3 region has the DNA TGTGCCAGCAGCCCGGACAGGGGGGGCTCAGAGACCCAGTACTTC.

This clonotype was recorded only once. The genes are TRBV29-1 and TRBJ2-3, with D tentatively TRBD1 or TRBD2 (6 bases each). V was pared by 8 bases and J by 4 bases, with 25 bases between. The CDR3 has 16 amino acids. Per the germline V gene, CDR1 is SQVTM and CDR2 is ANQGSEA. CDR3 coding DNA: TGCAGCACCAAGGGGGTGGCGGGGAAGTATCCAGATACGCAGTATTTT. Its translation is CSTKGVAGKYPDTQYF.

A few counts support this clonotype. This chain links TRBV6-1 with TRBJ2-1; D tentatively fits TRBD1 or TRBD2 (6 bases each). The germline V gene has CDR1 MNHNS and CDR2 SASEGT. The CDR3 is 15 residues long. Trimming shortened V by 6 bases and J by 3 bases, and 15 bases separated the two germline ends. The DNA of the CDR3 is TGTGCCAGCAGAAGGGGGGCGGCCGACTACAATGAGCAGTTCTTC. It yields the protein CASRRGAADYNEQFF.